This TCR beta chain was sequenced for a study of T cells expressing NK-cell markers. Study-wide background: Just one sequenced donor of eight was HCMV-seronegative, while seven were seropositive.

As regards this clonotype: Its cognate antigen is unknown.

The germline V gene has CDR1 SGHAT and CDR2 FQNNGV. This CDR3 has 16 residues. From the 5' RACE reads, TCRdb lists one entry per CDR3 protein and no DNA. The table lists 350,000 to 400,000 distinct CDR3 sequences. Study-level findings and limits: The dominant NKG2C+ clonotypes represented roughly 1.0-7.5% of CD8+ T cells in five or six donors. Clarity on HCMV specificity was lacking for the expanded NKG2C+ T cell clones.

The sequenced material came from blood T cells: a sorted CD56 or NKG2C T cell subset, CD4+ or CD8+ T cells, or bulk PBMC T cells (not recorded which). The chain has TRBV11-2 and TRBJ2-5; without DNA, the TCRdb call of TRBD1 cannot be checked. The TCR comes from a woman aged 45-65 years in good health. The CDR3 spells CASSPAPDRNGETQYF.